Listed below are T cell receptor beta chains from one sample, sequenced in a study of cytomegalovirus exposure and HLA in healthy donors. TCRdb's copy holds only in-frame clones and misses some; the assay was immunoSEQ multiplex PCR. The sample has under 85,000 clones; roughly 79% are singletons. Sequenced: PBMCs. The receptors derive from a middle-aged woman in good health and CMV-seropositive. The CDR3 runs from the conserved cysteine through the conserved F or W. Fields, in order: CDR3 DNA, CDR3 protein, V gene, clone size, J gene, D gene. A D gene is named only where the DNA matches it firmly. Only part of the rows carry a size: once, few, many, or a class if the clone is expanded.

CDR3nt: TGTGCCAGCAGCTTCAGGGGGGAGCAGTTCTTC; CDR3aa: CASSFRGEQFF; v_gene: TRBV5-6; abundance: NA; j_gene: TRBJ2-1; d_gene: TRBD1
CDR3nt: TGTGCCAGCAGCGTAGTTGGGCAGGCGGGTGGCTACACCTTC; CDR3aa: CASSVVGQAGGYTF; v_gene: TRBV9; abundance: NA; j_gene: TRBJ1-2; d_gene: NA
CDR3nt: TGCGCCAGCAGCTTGTATCAGAGGGTCGGTGTTGATTCACCCCTCCACTTT; CDR3aa: CASSLYQRVGVDSPLHF; v_gene: TRBV5-1; abundance: NA; j_gene: TRBJ1-6; d_gene: NA
CDR3nt: TGTGCCAGCAGCTTGTGGGCAGGCCCCTACGAGCAGTACTTC; CDR3aa: CASSLWAGPYEQYF; v_gene: TRBV5-4; abundance: NA; j_gene: TRBJ2-7; d_gene: NA
CDR3nt: TGTGCCAGCAGCTTGGTTGGAGGGGACGGAGCTTTCTTT; CDR3aa: CASSLVGGDGAFF; v_gene: TRBV5-6; abundance: NA; j_gene: TRBJ1-1; d_gene: NA
CDR3nt: TGTGCCAGCAACCCACAGGGGGTCCCTAGCGAGCAGTACTTC; CDR3aa: CASNPQGVPSEQYF; v_gene: TRBV27; abundance: NA; j_gene: TRBJ2-7; d_gene: TRBD1
CDR3nt: TGTGCCACCAAGAGGGGAGGAGGAAACACCATATATTTT; CDR3aa: CATKRGGGNTIYF; v_gene: TRBV25-1; abundance: once; j_gene: TRBJ1-3; d_gene: NA
CDR3nt: TGCGCCAGCAGCTTGGTCGCGGGGGAGCAGTACTTC; CDR3aa: CASSLVAGEQYF; v_gene: TRBV5-1; abundance: NA; j_gene: TRBJ2-7; d_gene: NA
CDR3nt: TGTGCCAGCAGCTTAGCGGACAGGGGTAATTCACCCCTCCACTTT; CDR3aa: CASSLADRGNSPLHF; v_gene: TRBV7-6; abundance: NA; j_gene: TRBJ1-6; d_gene: TRBD1
CDR3nt: TGCAGCGCCCGAGACAGCAAGAACACTGAAGCTTTCTTT; CDR3aa: CSARDSKNTEAFF; v_gene: TRBV29-1; abundance: few; j_gene: TRBJ1-1; d_gene: NA
CDR3nt: TGCGCCAGCAGCTTACCAGGTTTCTCTGGGGCCAACGTCCTGACTTTC; CDR3aa: CASSLPGFSGANVLTF; v_gene: TRBV5-1; abundance: once; j_gene: TRBJ2-6; d_gene: NA
CDR3nt: TGTGCCAGCAGTGATCAGCACGGACAGGGAGCCTACAATGAGCAGTTCTTC; CDR3aa: CASSDQHGQGAYNEQFF; v_gene: TRBV25-1; abundance: few; j_gene: TRBJ2-1; d_gene: TRBD1
CDR3nt: TGTGCCAGCAGTGTGCGCGGGGTGAGCGCTGAAGCTTTCTTT; CDR3aa: CASSVRGVSAEAFF; v_gene: TRBV6-5; abundance: NA; j_gene: TRBJ1-1; d_gene: NA
CDR3nt: TGTGCTAGTGGTATCACAGGGGGCGTCAATGAGCAGTTCTTC; CDR3aa: CASGITGGVNEQFF; v_gene: TRBV12-5; abundance: NA; j_gene: TRBJ2-1; d_gene: TRBD1
CDR3nt: TGCGCCAGCAGCTCGGGACTGCTGAACTATGGCTACACCTTC; CDR3aa: CASSSGLLNYGYTF; v_gene: TRBV5-1; abundance: NA; j_gene: TRBJ1-2; d_gene: NA
CDR3nt: TGTGCCAGCAGGCTGGGACAGTTCCACGAGCAGTACTTC; CDR3aa: CASRLGQFHEQYF; v_gene: TRBV6-5; abundance: NA; j_gene: TRBJ2-7; d_gene: TRBD1
CDR3nt: TGTGCCAGCAGCCTGGCGACTAGCGGGAGTACTGAGCAGTTCTTC; CDR3aa: CASSLATSGSTEQFF; v_gene: TRBV14; abundance: NA; j_gene: TRBJ2-1; d_gene: TRBD2
CDR3nt: TGCGCCAGCAGCCTCCAAGAGACCCAGTACTTC; CDR3aa: CASSLQETQYF; v_gene: TRBV5-1; abundance: NA; j_gene: TRBJ2-5; d_gene: NA